One and the same sample provided the 7 T cell receptor beta chains below, sequenced in a study of early T cells in non-severe SARS-CoV-2 infection. TCRdb ran MiXCR on the 5' RACE reads and lists one entry per CDR3 protein. The sample lists around 45,000 distinct CDR3 sequences, under 9.5% occurring once. The sample taken for sequencing was whole blood. All receptors derive from an adult who was a healthcare worker with PCR-confirmed SARS-CoV-2 infection or an uninfected control (not recorded which).

This clonotype showed up just a few times. The V call is TRBV15, the J call TRBJ2-3; D not certain. The CDR3 loop spans 13 amino acids. Germline V lookup: CDR1 LNHNV, CDR2 YYDKDF (reference sequence). V was cut by 8 bases and J by 0 bases, with 9 bases left in between. For the CDR3, the DNA is TGTGCCACCTCCTCTGATAGCACAGATACGCAGTATTTT. It is translated as CATSSDSTDTQYF. Drawing the rest from reference TRBV15 and TRBJ2-3, the complete variable domain is DAMVIQNPRYQVTQFGKPVTLSCSQTLNHNVMYWYQQKSSQAPKLLFHYYDKDFNNEADTPDNFQSRRPNTSFCFLDIRSPGLGDTAMYLCATSSDSTDTQYFGPGTRLTVL.

This clonotype was observed a handful of times. The rearrangement joins TRBV20-1 to TRBJ2-3; D may be TRBD1 or TRBD2 (6 bases each). The V end lost 6 bases, the J end lost 0 bases, and 19 bases lay between the germline ends. The CDR3 contains 16 residues. Germline V lookup: CDR1 DFQATT, CDR2 SNEGSKA (reference sequence). The CDR3 nucleotides read TGCAGTGCCGGATTGGGGGGCGGGGATAGCACAGATACGCAGTATTTT. Translation gives CSAGLGGGDSTDTQYF.

CDR3 loop: CSAKAGARYEQYF. The CDR3 DNA is TGCAGTGCTAAGGCGGGGGCGCGCTACGAGCAGTACTTC. The J gene is TRBJ2-7, the V gene TRBV20-1, with TRBD2 as a possible D gene (7 bases). CDR3 size: 13 residues. The V gene lost 4 bases and the J gene lost 3 bases, with 13 bases spanning the gap. Germline V gene data show CDR1 as DFQATT and CDR2 as SNEGSKA (reference sequence).

This clonotype was detected a few times. The rearrangement links TRBV7-9 to TRBJ1-1; no clear D gene. The CDR3 is 13 residues long. Germline V gene data show CDR1 as SEHNR and CDR2 as FQNEAQ (reference sequence). The V end was cut by 2 bases, the J end by 3 bases, with 7 bases between. The CDR3 sequence is CASSLSAYTEAFF. Written as DNA, the CDR3 is TGTGCCAGCAGCTTATCAGCGTACACTGAAGCTTTCTTT.

The V and J genes are TRBV2 and TRBJ2-2, with 7 positions matching TRBD1. The CDR3 consists of 12 residues. In germline, CDR1 is SNHLY, CDR2 FYNNEI. V lost 10 bases, J lost 6 bases, and 5 bases stayed unmatched. The CDR3 region has the DNA TGTGCCACCAGACAGGGAGCCGGGGAGCTGTTTTTT. Translated: CATRQGAGELFF.

The chain is built from TRBV20-1 and TRBJ2-3; TRBD2 might be the D (5 bases). The CDR3 has 14 amino acids. Trimming took 3 bases from V and 1 from J, leaving 11 bases between them. Germline CDR1 and CDR2: DFQATT and SNEGSKA (reference sequence). The CDR3 loop reads CSASKDSRTDTQYF. The CDR3 DNA reads TGCAGTGCTAGTAAGGACTCCCGCACAGATACGCAGTATTTT.

The rearrangement links TRBV4-3 to TRBJ1-1; D gene ambiguous. The CDR3 has 14 amino acids. Trimming cost V 1 base and J 1 base, with 7 bases left between them. Per the germline V gene, CDR1 is LGHNA and CDR2 is YSLEER. CDR3 bases: TGCGCCAGCAGCCAAGTGTGGGGGAACACTGAAGCTTTCTTT. Amino acids: CASSQVWGNTEAFF.